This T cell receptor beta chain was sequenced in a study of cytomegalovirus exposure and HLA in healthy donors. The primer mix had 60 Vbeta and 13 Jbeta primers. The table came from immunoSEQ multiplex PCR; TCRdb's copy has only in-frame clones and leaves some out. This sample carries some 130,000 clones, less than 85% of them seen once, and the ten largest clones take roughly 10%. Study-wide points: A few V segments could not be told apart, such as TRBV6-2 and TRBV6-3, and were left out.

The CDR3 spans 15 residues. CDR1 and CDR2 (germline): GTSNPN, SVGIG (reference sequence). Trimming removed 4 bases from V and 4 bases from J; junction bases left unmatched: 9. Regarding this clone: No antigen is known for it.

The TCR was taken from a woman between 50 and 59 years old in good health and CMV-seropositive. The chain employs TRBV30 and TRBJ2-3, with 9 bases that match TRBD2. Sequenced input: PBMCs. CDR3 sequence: CAWTGGGGGADTQYF. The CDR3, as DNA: TGTGCCTGGACAGGAGGCGGGGGGGGCGCAGATACGCAGTATTTT.